The T cell receptor beta chain under discussion was sequenced for a study of blood T cell repertoires in COVID-19. Overall study: Samples taken during acute and convalescent COVID-19 were collected in the United States, Italy and Spain. PBMCs, B-cell-depleted T cells, or T cells were the source of the cDNA or gDNA that made up the material.

The CDR3 has 16 residues. Trimming removed 7 bases at V and 5 bases at J, with 20 bases between. Germline V gene sequence: CDR1 MDHEN, CDR2 SYDVKM. Original processing methods: Amplification of reference gene primers provided the estimated nucleated cell counts. Produced via immunoSEQ multiplex PCR; TCRdb's table is partial and in-frame only. The V and J calls and clone size come from that table; D and trimming were worked out from the DNA. The table records fewer than 150,000 clones, over 70% of them present only once. The chain couples TRBV28 to TRBJ1-4, with a tentative D call TRBD1 (5 bases). Specimen: peripheral blood. This receptor was identified in a woman aged 70-85 years with acute or convalescent COVID-19. The CDR3 DNA reads as TGTGCCAGCAAACAGTGGGGCTTTGGAAACAATGAAAAACTGTTTTTT. It translates to CASKQWGFGNNEKLFF.